This TCR beta chain was found in a study of post-analysis software for immune sequencing data. Study overall: Relapsing-remitting, secondary progressive and progressive-relapsing forms made up the multiple sclerosis disease courses. Study outcomes and limitations: For normalized Chao1 diversity, multiple sclerosis patients scored significantly lower than controls did. TRBV5-6, TRBV5-1 and TRBV20-1 belonged to a set of about 5 TRBV segments that were more frequent in patients than controls. Strong same-batch co-clustering of samples appeared with F measure clustering.

This clonotype was detected a few times. The antigen is unknown. The CDR3 is 13 amino acids. The germline CDR1 and CDR2 sequences are LNHNV and YYDKDF (reference sequence). Trimming took 0 bases from V and 8 from J, leaving 7 bases between them. TCR beta cDNA libraries had unique molecular identifiers. T cells numbering about 0.85 to 10 million gave rise to 450,000 to 550,000 cDNA molecules. TCRdb re-called the PCR reads through MiXCR, storing one row per CDR3 protein. Found here are roughly 800,000 distinct CDR3 sequences, under 60% of them singletons; the top ten hold 4.9%. The TCR originated in a girl under 18 with multiple sclerosis. The rearrangement uses TRBV15 and TRBJ1-4; no clear D gene. The sample taken for sequencing was blood. The CDR3 here is CATSRDQQEKLFF. The DNA for the CDR3 is TGTGCCACCAGCAGAGATCAGCAGGAAAAACTGTTTTTT.